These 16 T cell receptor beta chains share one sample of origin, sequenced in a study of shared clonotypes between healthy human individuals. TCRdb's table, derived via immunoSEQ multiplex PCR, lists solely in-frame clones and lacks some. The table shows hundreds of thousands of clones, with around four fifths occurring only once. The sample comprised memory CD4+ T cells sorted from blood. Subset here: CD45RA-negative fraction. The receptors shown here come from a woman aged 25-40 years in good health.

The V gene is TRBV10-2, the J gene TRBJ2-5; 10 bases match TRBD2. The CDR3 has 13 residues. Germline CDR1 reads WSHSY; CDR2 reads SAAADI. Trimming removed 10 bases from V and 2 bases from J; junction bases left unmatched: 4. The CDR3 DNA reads TGCGCCACCAAGGGACTAGCGCAAGAGACCCAGTACTTC. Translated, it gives CATKGLAQETQYF.

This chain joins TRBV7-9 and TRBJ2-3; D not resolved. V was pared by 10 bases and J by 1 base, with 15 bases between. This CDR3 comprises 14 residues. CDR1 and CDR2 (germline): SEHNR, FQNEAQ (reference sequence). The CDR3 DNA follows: TGTGCCATCCCCGATCGTTCAGGCACAGATACGCAGTATTTT. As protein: CAIPDRSGTDTQYF.

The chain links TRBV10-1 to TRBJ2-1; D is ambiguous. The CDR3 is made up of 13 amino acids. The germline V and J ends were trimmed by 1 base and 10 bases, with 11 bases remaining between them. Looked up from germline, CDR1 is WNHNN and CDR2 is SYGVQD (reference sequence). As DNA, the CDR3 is TGCGCCAGCAGTGAGTATGTCATAGGGGAGCAGTTCTTC. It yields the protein CASSEYVIGEQFF.

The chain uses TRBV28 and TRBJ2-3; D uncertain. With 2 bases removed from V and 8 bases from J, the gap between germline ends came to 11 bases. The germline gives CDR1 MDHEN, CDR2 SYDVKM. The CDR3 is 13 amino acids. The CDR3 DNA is TGTGCCAGCAGTTTACGAAATGCCGGTACGCAGTATTTT. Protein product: CASSLRNAGTQYF.

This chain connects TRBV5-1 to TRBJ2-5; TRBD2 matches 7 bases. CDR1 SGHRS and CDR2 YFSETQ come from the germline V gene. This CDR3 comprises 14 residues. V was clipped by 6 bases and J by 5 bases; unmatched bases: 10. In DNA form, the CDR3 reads TGCGCCAGCAATCCATTTGGACTAGGCGAGACCCAGTACTTC. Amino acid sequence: CASNPFGLGETQYF.

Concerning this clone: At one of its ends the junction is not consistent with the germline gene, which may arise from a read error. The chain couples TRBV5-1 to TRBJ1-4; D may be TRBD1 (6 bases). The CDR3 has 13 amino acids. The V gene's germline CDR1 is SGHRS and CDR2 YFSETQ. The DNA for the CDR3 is TGCGCCAGCAGATTGGACAGAAATGAAAAACTGTTTTTT. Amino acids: CASRLDRNEKLFF.

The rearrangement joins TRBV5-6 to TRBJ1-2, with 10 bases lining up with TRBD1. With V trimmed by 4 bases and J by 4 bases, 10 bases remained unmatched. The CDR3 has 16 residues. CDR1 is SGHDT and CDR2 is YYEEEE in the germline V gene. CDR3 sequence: CASSPAGTGAPYGYTF. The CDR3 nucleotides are TGTGCCAGCAGCCCCGCCGGGACAGGGGCCCCCTATGGCTACACCTTC.

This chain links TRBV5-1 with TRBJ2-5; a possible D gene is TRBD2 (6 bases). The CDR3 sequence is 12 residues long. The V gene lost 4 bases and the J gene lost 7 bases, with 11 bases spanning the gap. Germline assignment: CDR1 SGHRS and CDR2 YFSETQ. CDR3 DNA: TGCGCCAGCAGCGAGGGACTGGGGACCCAGTACTTC. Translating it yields CASSEGLGTQYF. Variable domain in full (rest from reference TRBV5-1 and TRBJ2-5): KAGVTQTPRYLIKTRGQQVTLSCSPISGHRSVSWYQQTPGQGLQFLFEYFSETQRNKGNFPGRFSGRQFSNSRSEMNVSTLELGDSALYLCASSEGLGTQYFGPGTRLLVL.

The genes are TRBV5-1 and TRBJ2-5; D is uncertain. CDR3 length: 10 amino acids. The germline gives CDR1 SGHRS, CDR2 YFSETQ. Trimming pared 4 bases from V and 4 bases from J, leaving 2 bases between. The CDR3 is CASSLETQYF. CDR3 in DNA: TGCGCCAGCAGCCTAGAGACCCAGTACTTC. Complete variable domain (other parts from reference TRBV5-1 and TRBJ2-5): KAGVTQTPRYLIKTRGQQVTLSCSPISGHRSVSWYQQTPGQGLQFLFEYFSETQRNKGNFPGRFSGRQFSNSRSEMNVSTLELGDSALYLCASSLETQYFGPGTRLLVL.

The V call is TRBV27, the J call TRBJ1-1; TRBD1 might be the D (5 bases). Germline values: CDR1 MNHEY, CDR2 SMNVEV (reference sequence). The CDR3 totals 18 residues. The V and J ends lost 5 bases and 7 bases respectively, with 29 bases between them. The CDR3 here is CASSLGRGISIRSDEAFF. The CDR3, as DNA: TGTGCCAGCAGTCTAGGACGGGGCATCTCGATCCGGTCTGATGAAGCTTTCTTT.

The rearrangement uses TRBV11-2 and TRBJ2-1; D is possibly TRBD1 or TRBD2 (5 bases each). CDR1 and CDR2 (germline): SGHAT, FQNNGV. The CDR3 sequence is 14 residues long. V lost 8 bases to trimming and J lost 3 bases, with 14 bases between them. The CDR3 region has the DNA TGTGCCAGCGTACGAGGGGCCCTCTACAATGAGCAGTTCTTC. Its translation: CASVRGALYNEQFF.

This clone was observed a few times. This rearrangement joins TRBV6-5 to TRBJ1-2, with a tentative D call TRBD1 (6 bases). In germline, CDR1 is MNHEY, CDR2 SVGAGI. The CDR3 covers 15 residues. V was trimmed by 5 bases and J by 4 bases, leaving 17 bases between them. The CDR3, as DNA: TGTGCCAGCAGTCCCCGAGGGGGGGGCATCTATGGCTACACCTTC. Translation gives CASSPRGGGIYGYTF.

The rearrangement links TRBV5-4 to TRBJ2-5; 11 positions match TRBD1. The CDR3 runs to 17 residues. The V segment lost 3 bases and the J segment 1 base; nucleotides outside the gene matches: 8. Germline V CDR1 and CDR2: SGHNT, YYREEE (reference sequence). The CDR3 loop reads CASSWFRGTGGQETQYF. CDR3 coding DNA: TGTGCCAGCAGCTGGTTTCGCGGGACAGGGGGCCAAGAGACCCAGTACTTC.

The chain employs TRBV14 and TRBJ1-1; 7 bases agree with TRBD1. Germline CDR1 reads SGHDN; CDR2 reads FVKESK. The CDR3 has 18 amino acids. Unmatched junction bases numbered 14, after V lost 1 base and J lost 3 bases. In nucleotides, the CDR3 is TGTGCCAGCAGCCAAGTAAATTTCTTCCAGGGGGTGGACACTGAAGCTTTCTTT. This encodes CASSQVNFFQGVDTEAFF.

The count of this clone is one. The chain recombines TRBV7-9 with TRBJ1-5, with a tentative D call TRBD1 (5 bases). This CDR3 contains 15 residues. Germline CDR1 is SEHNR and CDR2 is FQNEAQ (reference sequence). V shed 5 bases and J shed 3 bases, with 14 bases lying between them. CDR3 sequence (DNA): TGTGCCAGCAGCCCAACAGGTCCAATCAATCAGCCCCAGCATTTT. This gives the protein CASSPTGPINQPQHF.

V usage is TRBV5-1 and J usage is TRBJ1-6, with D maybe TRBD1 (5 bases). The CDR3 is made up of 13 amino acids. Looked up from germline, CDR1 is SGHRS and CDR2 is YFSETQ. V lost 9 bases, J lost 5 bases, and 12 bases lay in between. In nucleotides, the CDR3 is TGCGCCACTCGGACGGGGGATAATTCACCCCTCCACTTT. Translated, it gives CATRTGDNSPLHF.